This is a list of T cell receptor beta chains from one sample in a study of blood T cells in healthy people across ages. TCRdb re-derived calls from the 5' RACE reads in MiXCR, one entry per CDR3 protein. The table has 1.5 million to 2 million distinct CDR3 sequences, just under 50% seen once. The sample was blood. These receptors all stem from a woman in her thirties or forties in good health. The CDR3 runs from the conserved cysteine through the conserved F or W. The D gene is left open where the match is weak. The size field is filled for only some rows; it gives once, few, many or a size class.

TRBJ2-3 TRBV11-2 NA NA TGTGCCAGCAGCCCCCTAGTAAACACAGATACGCAGTATTTT CASSPLVNTDTQYF
TRBJ2-1 TRBV25-1 TRBD2 NA TGTGCCAGCAGTGGGGGGGGACTTGAGGGCAATGAGCAGTTCTTC CASSGGGLEGNEQFF
TRBJ2-1 TRBV15 TRBD2 NA TGTGCCACCAGCAGAGGAACCAGCGGGATGTGGCATGAGCAGTTCTTC CATSRGTSGMWHEQFF
TRBJ1-2 TRBV28 NA NA TGTGCCCTGGAGGGGGGCAATAACTATGGCTACACCTTC CALEGGNNYGYTF
TRBJ1-6 TRBV6-5 NA NA TGTGCCAGCAGTTATAGTATGGGGTCACGGTATTCACCCCTCCACTTT CASSYSMGSRYSPLHF
TRBJ2-3 TRBV20-1 TRBD2 NA TGCAGTGCTTCCCTTAGCGGGGGTACAGATACGCAGTATTTT CSASLSGGTDTQYF
TRBJ2-4 TRBV5-1 NA few TGCGCCAGCAGCTCCTCTCCGACTGATGCCAAAAACATTCAGTACTTC CASSSSPTDAKNIQYF
TRBJ1-2 TRBV12-3/TRBV12-4 NA few TGTGCCAGCAGACCCCTAGGGACGATCAGGGGCTACACCTTC CASRPLGTIRGYTF
TRBJ2-7 TRBV5-1 NA few TGCGCCAGCCTCCATAAATTTGACGGGAGCTCCTACGAGCAGTACTTC CASLHKFDGSSYEQYF
TRBJ2-2 TRBV4-1 TRBD2 NA TGCGCCAGCACCCCAGGGCTAGCGGGGGCCGGTACCGGGGAGCTGTTTTTT CASTPGLAGAGTGELFF
TRBJ2-5 TRBV5-8 NA NA TGTGCCAGCACCCCGAGGAGGATCCAAGAGACCCAGTACTTC CASTPRRIQETQYF
TRBJ2-7 TRBV7-8 NA NA TGTGCCAGCAGGCCTTCGGGTGGGGGGTTCTACGAGCAGTACTTC CASRPSGGGFYEQYF
TRBJ2-2 TRBV5-5 NA NA TGTGCCAGCAGCGGGGGGGCTAGCGGGAACACCGGGGAGCTGTTTTTT CASSGGASGNTGELFF
TRBJ2-1 TRBV7-9 NA NA TGTGCCATTGGAGTTAGCAATGAGCAGTTCTTC CAIGVSNEQFF
TRBJ1-2 TRBV28 NA NA TGTGCCAGCAGTTTGCTTACCGGTTCCTATGGCTACACCTTC CASSLLTGSYGYTF
TRBJ2-6 TRBV5-8 NA NA TGTGCCAGCAGCTTGGACAGTCCTGGGGCCAACGTCCTGACTTTC CASSLDSPGANVLTF
TRBJ1-2 TRBV27 NA NA TGTGCCAGCAGTTTATTCGGTGCGGGGGGCTACACCTTC CASSLFGAGGYTF
TRBJ2-3 TRBV7-2 NA NA TGTGCCAGCAGCTTAGCGGCGGGGCCATTCGGAGATACGCAGTATTTT CASSLAAGPFGDTQYF
TRBJ1-2 TRBV6-5 NA NA TGTGCCAGCAGTTATTCCGGGGAAATTAACTATGGCTACACCTTC CASSYSGEINYGYTF
TRBJ2-3 TRBV20-1 NA few TGCAGTGCTAGTCGTCCGGGACTGGGGATGTCGGATACGCAGTATTTT CSASRPGLGMSDTQYF
TRBJ2-1 TRBV20-1 NA NA TGCAGTGCACTTTTCGGGGGCAATGAGCGGTTCTTC CSALFGGNERFF
TRBJ2-7 TRBV28 NA few TGTGCCAGCAGACCCAGACAGGACTCCTACGAGCAGTACTTC CASRPRQDSYEQYF
TRBJ1-1 TRBV10-3 TRBD1 once TGTGCCGCCTGGACAGGAATGAACACTGAAGCTTTCTTT CAAWTGMNTEAFF
TRBJ2-5 TRBV20-1 NA few TGCAGTGCCCTGGGGCAGATCCAAGAGACCCAGTACTTC CSALGQIQETQYF
TRBJ2-7 TRBV28 TRBD1 NA TGTGCCATAGGGGGGACAGGCTACGAGCAGTACTTC CAIGGTGYEQYF
TRBJ2-7 TRBV20-1 NA NA TGCAGTGCTAGTGAGCTCGAGCAGTACTTC CSASELEQYF
TRBJ2-7 TRBV7-9 TRBD1 few TGTGCCAGCAGCTTAGCGACAGGGGGCTTAGGGGAGCAGTACTTC CASSLATGGLGEQYF
TRBJ2-4 TRBV29-1 NA once TGCATCGTTGAAGGGGAACGGGGGCTAGCCAAAAACATTCAGTACTTC CIVEGERGLAKNIQYF
TRBJ1-1 TRBV29-1 TRBD1 NA TGCAGCGCCCTGACAGGGACTGAAGCTTTCTTT CSALTGTEAFF
TRBJ2-7 TRBV28 NA few TGTGCCAGCAGTTCTCCCGGTACTCTCTCCTACGAGCAGTACTTC CASSSPGTLSYEQYF
TRBJ2-3 TRBV27 NA NA TGTGCCAGCACCCCCGGACGCCCGGGTACAGATACGCAGTATTTT CASTPGRPGTDTQYF
TRBJ2-7 TRBV4-1 TRBD1 NA TGCGCCAGCAGCCTAACCGGGACAGGGGTACCCTCCTACGAGCAGTACTTC CASSLTGTGVPSYEQYF
TRBJ1-2 TRBV4-3 TRBD1 NA TGCGCCAGCAGCCAGATACAGGGGGCTGAAGGCTATGGCTACACCTTC CASSQIQGAEGYGYTF
TRBJ2-3 TRBV6-2/TRBV6-3 NA NA TGTGCCAGCAGTTACTTCTATACGCAGTATTTT CASSYFYTQYF
TRBJ1-5 TRBV7-9 NA NA TGTGCCAGCAGCTTTGCGCAAGGCAATCAGCCCCAGCATTTT CASSFAQGNQPQHF
TRBJ2-3 TRBV6-2/TRBV6-3 TRBD2 once TGTGCCAGCAGTTACTCGAGATCCGGGGGGACAGATACGCAGTATTTT CASSYSRSGGTDTQYF
TRBJ1-2 TRBV7-2 NA few TGTGCCTCGGAGACGGTGACTTATGGCTACACCTTC CASETVTYGYTF